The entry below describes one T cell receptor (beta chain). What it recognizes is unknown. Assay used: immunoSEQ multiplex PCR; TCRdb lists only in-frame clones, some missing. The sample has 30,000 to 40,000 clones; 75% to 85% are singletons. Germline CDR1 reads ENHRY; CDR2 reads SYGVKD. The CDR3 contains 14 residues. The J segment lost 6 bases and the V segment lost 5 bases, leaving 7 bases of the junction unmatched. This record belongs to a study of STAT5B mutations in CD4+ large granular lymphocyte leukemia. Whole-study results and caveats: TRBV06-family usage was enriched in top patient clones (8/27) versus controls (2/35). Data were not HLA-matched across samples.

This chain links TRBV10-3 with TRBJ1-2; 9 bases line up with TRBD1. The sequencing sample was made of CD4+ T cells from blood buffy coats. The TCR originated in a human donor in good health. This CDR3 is CAISPPGQGDGYTF. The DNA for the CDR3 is TGTGCCATCAGTCCCCCGGGACAGGGAGATGGCTACACCTTC.